The 23 T cell receptor beta chains in this list originate from one sample, sequenced in a study of cytomegalovirus exposure and HLA in healthy donors (dated by TCRdb to 2016 to 2017). Library construction relied on the immunoSEQ multiplex PCR assay. For the multiplex PCR, a mixture combining 60 forward primers for TCR Vbeta segments and 13 reverse primers for TCR Jbeta segments was used. TCRdb's version of the immuneACCESS table is confined to in-frame rearrangements and falls short of the full clone set. An unresolved V gene accounts for under half of the shortfall where checked; the remainder is of unknown origin. This sample has about 150,000 clones in its table, and approximately 80% of those were observed once. The ten largest clones take up roughly 13% of the sample. Sample: PBMCs. The receptors come from a man aged 25-40 years in good health and CMV-seropositive.

This chain joins TRBV11-2 and TRBJ2-7; D gene uncertain. V was clipped by 0 bases and J by 8 bases, with 11 bases between them. Germline V CDR1 and CDR2: SGHAT, FQNNGV. This CDR3 region has 13 residues. DNA for the CDR3: TGTGCCAGCAGCTTAGATGAGAGCGTTAAGCAGTACTTC. Translating gives CASSLDESVKQYF.

This chain links TRBV6-5 with TRBJ2-7, with 8 nucleotides matching TRBD1. The length of the CDR3 is 15 residues. CDR1 is MNHEY and CDR2 is SVGAGI in the germline V gene. The V gene end was trimmed by 6 bases and the J gene end by 9 bases; junction bases not matched to a gene: 16. DNA of the CDR3: TGTGCCAGCAGACCGACGTCCCGAGACAGGGGATCGCAGTACTTC. As protein: CASRPTSRDRGSQYF.

The V gene is TRBV19, the J gene TRBJ1-5; tentatively, D is TRBD1 (5 bases). Germline-derived CDR1 and CDR2 are LNHDA and SQIVND (reference sequence). Trimming pared 4 bases from V and 3 bases from J, leaving 13 bases between. The CDR3 contains 15 residues. Here the CDR3 reads CASSTDLGHNQPQHF. The CDR3 DNA sequence: TGTGCCAGTAGTACAGATCTCGGACACAATCAGCCCCAGCATTTT.

Regarding this clone: This sample also contains other DNA sequences that code for the same CDR3. This rearrangement joins TRBV5-1 to TRBJ2-1; D perhaps matches TRBD2 (5 bases). The V gene's germline CDR1 is SGHRS and CDR2 YFSETQ. The V end lost 4 bases, the J end lost 0 bases, and 11 bases lay between the germline ends. The CDR3 spans 15 residues. This CDR3 is CASSLSGNSYNEQFF. In DNA form, the CDR3 reads TGCGCCAGCAGCCTAAGCGGAAACTCCTACAATGAGCAGTTCTTC.

The chain carries TRBV5-1 and TRBJ2-7, with 7 bases identical to TRBD2. With 7 bases clipped from V and 3 bases from J, the junction kept 7 bases outside the gene matches. The CDR3 covers 13 residues. The germline CDR1 and CDR2 sequences are SGHRS and YFSETQ. The CDR3 DNA follows: TGCGCCAGCTCGATGGGGGGGAGCTACGAGCAGTACTTC. This encodes CASSMGGSYEQYF.

V and J are TRBV18 and TRBJ2-3; 9 positions match TRBD2. The CDR3 is 15 amino acids. CDR1 and CDR2 from the germline V gene are KGHSH and LQKENI. V lost 3 bases to trimming and J lost 6 bases; unmatched junction nucleotides: 7. The CDR3 is CASSPSGSQADTQYF. The DNA for the CDR3 is TGTGCCAGCTCACCTAGCGGGAGTCAGGCCGATACGCAGTATTTT.

V is TRBV27 and J is TRBJ1-2, with 7 bases fitting TRBD1. J lost 0 bases, V lost 4 bases, and 5 bases had no gene match. Germline V lookup: CDR1 MNHEY, CDR2 SMNVEV (reference sequence). The CDR3 contains 15 residues. CDR3 protein: CASSSRDRPNYGYTF. The CDR3 DNA is TGTGCCAGCAGTTCCCGGGACAGACCTAACTATGGCTACACCTTC.

The chain links TRBV29-1 to TRBJ2-3, with 10 bases fitting TRBD1. V shed 6 bases and J 4 bases; nucleotides not matched to a gene: 7. The CDR3 extends over 14 amino acids. Germline V CDR1 and CDR2: SQVTM, ANQGSEA. The CDR3 reads CSVARDRGPDTQYF. The DNA for the CDR3 is TGCAGCGTCGCGCGGGACAGGGGTCCAGATACGCAGTATTTT.

The V call is TRBV27, the J call TRBJ1-1; possible D gene TRBD1, 6 bases. V lost 3 bases, J lost 8 bases, and 10 bases lay in between. This CDR3 contains 12 residues. Per germline, CDR1 MNHEY and CDR2 SMNVEV (reference sequence). CDR3 nucleotide sequence: TGTGCCAGCAGTTTCAGGGGACGGGAAGCTTTCTTT. Translating it yields CASSFRGREAFF.

V and J are TRBV29-1 and TRBJ2-7; D may be TRBD2 (6 bases). The V end was cut by 7 bases, the J end by 0 bases, with 10 bases between. The CDR3 is 12 amino acids. In germline, CDR1 is SQVTM, CDR2 ANQGSEA. Here the CDR3 DNA reads TGCAGCGGTAGCGGCAACTCCTACGAGCAGTACTTC. Its protein is CSGSGNSYEQYF.

The chain recombines TRBV7-2 with TRBJ2-1, with D unresolved. The CDR3 spans 15 residues. CDR1 is SGHTA and CDR2 is FQGNSA in the germline V gene. V was shortened by 0 bases and J by 5 bases, with 11 bases between the two germline ends. This CDR3 reads CASSLASSANNEQFF. The DNA for the CDR3 is TGTGCCAGCAGCTTAGCTAGTAGTGCGAACAATGAGCAGTTCTTC.

This chain links TRBV9 with TRBJ2-1; tentatively, D is TRBD1 (5 bases). V was shortened by 3 bases and J by 7 bases, with 17 bases between the two germline ends. The length of the CDR3 is 15 residues. Germline CDR1 and CDR2: SGDLS and YYNGEE. CDR3 sequence (DNA): TGTGCCAGCAGCGCTCAGGGTGACCCCGTGAATGAGCAGTTCTTC. Translated, it gives CASSAQGDPVNEQFF.

DNA for the CDR3: TGCGCCAGCAGCTCCTCAGGGTTCCCCCCCACAGATACGCAGTATTTT. Its protein product is CASSSSGFPPTDTQYF. The genes are TRBV5-1 and TRBJ2-3; D possibly corresponds to TRBD1 (5 bases). V shed 3 bases and J shed 2 bases, with 16 bases lying between them. Germline V gives CDR1 SGHRS, CDR2 YFSETQ. This CDR3 contains 16 residues.

The chain carries TRBV10-3 and TRBJ2-3; 10 nucleotides line up with TRBD1. The ends lost 10 bases at V and 1 base at J; junction bases unmatched: 2. The CDR3 contains 13 residues. CDR1 is ENHRY, CDR2 SYGVKD, per germline. CDR3 coding DNA: TGTGCCAGCGGGACAGGGGGCACAGATACGCAGTATTTT. This gives the protein CASGTGGTDTQYF.

There are a few counts of this clone. The chain carries TRBV6-1 and TRBJ2-7; D perhaps matches TRBD1 (6 bases). Looked up from germline, CDR1 is MNHNS and CDR2 is SASEGT. This CDR3 has 14 residues. V was cut by 6 bases and J by 3 bases, with 15 bases left in between. CDR3 protein: CASSEAGAYYEQYF. In DNA, the CDR3 is TGTGCCAGCAGCGAGGCAGGGGCTTACTACGAGCAGTACTTC.

The chain is built from TRBV7-9 and TRBJ2-7, with 8 bases matching TRBD1. The J segment lost 0 bases and the V segment lost 4 bases, leaving 5 bases of the junction unmatched. CDR1 is SEHNR, CDR2 FQNEAQ, per germline (reference sequence). The CDR3 runs to 15 residues. CDR3 nucleotides: TGTGCCAGCAGCTCCCGGGACAGGCTCTCCTACGAGCAGTACTTC. Translated: CASSSRDRLSYEQYF.

The V gene is TRBV6-1, the J gene TRBJ2-7; no clear D gene. The CDR3 is 16 residues long. Germline-derived CDR1 and CDR2 are MNHNS and SASEGT. With 1 base removed from V and 0 bases from J, the gap between germline ends came to 13 bases. The CDR3 loop is CASSEVRADYSYEQYF. CDR3 sequence (DNA): TGTGCCAGCAGTGAAGTCCGCGCGGATTACTCCTACGAGCAGTACTTC.

The V gene is TRBV11-2, the J gene TRBJ2-1, with TRBD2 matching 8 bases. Trimming cost V 0 bases and J 9 bases; bases outside gene matches: 7. CDR1 and CDR2 from the germline V gene are SGHAT and FQNNGV. The CDR3 extends over 15 amino acids. The CDR3 nucleotides read TGTGCCAGCAGCTTAGAGGCTAGCGGGTTGGCTGAGCAGTTCTTC. Its translation is CASSLEASGLAEQFF. The full variable domain, completed using reference TRBV11-2 and TRBJ2-1, is EAGVAQSPRYKIIEKRQSVAFWCNPISGHATLYWYQQILGQGPKLLIQFQNNGVVDDSQLPKDRFSAERLKGVDSTLKIQPAKLEDSAVYLCASSLEASGLAEQFFGPGTRLTVL.

This rearrangement joins TRBV5-1 to TRBJ2-7; 9 nucleotides match TRBD2. Germline CDR1 reads SGHRS; CDR2 reads YFSETQ. The CDR3 length is 15 residues. With 0 bases clipped from V and 2 bases from J, the junction kept 3 bases outside the gene matches. CDR3 amino acids: CASSLAAGGTYEQYF. The CDR3 DNA is TGCGCCAGCAGCTTGGCAGCGGGAGGTACCTACGAGCAGTACTTC. The entire variable domain, with the rest obtained from reference TRBV5-1 and TRBJ2-7, is as follows: KAGVTQTPRYLIKTRGQQVTLSCSPISGHRSVSWYQQTPGQGLQFLFEYFSETQRNKGNFPGRFSGRQFSNSRSEMNVSTLELGDSALYLCASSLAAGGTYEQYFGPGTRLTVT.

The V gene is TRBV18, the J gene TRBJ2-2, with TRBD2 matching over 7 bases. Germline V gene lookup returns CDR1 KGHSH and CDR2 LQKENI. V was clipped by 3 bases and J by 7 bases; unmatched bases: 8. The CDR3 is made up of 15 amino acids. CDR3 sequence reads: CASSPVAGVVGELFF. The CDR3 DNA follows: TGTGCCAGCTCACCCGTTGCGGGAGTAGTCGGGGAGCTGTTTTTT.

This sequence joins TRBV5-4 and TRBJ1-1; TRBD1 is a possible D gene (5 bases). Germline CDR1 and CDR2: SGHNT and YYREEE (reference sequence). This CDR3 is 14 amino acids long. V was cut by 3 bases and J by 4 bases, with 13 bases left in between. The CDR3 DNA is TGTGCCAGCAGCTACTTGGACGGGGGCACTGAAGCTTTCTTT. It is translated as CASSYLDGGTEAFF.

The J gene is TRBJ2-7, the V gene TRBV27; no clear D gene. Trimming shortened V by 4 bases and J by 4 bases, and 14 bases separated the two germline ends. Per the germline V gene, CDR1 is MNHEY and CDR2 is SMNVEV (reference sequence). The CDR3 covers 14 residues. The chain's CDR3 is CASSWLGPPYEQYF. The CDR3 DNA reads as TGTGCCAGCAGTTGGCTGGGCCCCCCTTACGAGCAGTACTTC.

The chain has TRBV5-1 and TRBJ2-3; 10 bases are a match to TRBD2. J gave up 6 bases and V 4 bases, and 14 bases lay outside the gene matches. The germline gives CDR1 SGHRS, CDR2 YFSETQ. CDR3 size: 17 residues. This CDR3 is CASSQSPLAGEGDTQYF. The CDR3 region has the DNA TGCGCCAGCAGCCAAAGCCCCCTAGCGGGAGAGGGGGATACGCAGTATTTT.